The 3 T cell receptor beta chains given below trace back to one sample, sequenced in a study of response to subunit inactivated influenza vaccine. In TCRdb, the RT-PCR reads were re-called with MiXCR into one record per CDR3 protein. Of 400,000 to 650,000 distinct CDR3 sequences listed, around 7.9% are singletons. The material sequenced was PBMCs from blood, taken about 23 months after vaccination. These receptors originate from a man aged 50 to 69 who received an inactivated influenza vaccine.

Ten or more counts support this clonotype. The rearrangement links TRBV10-2 to TRBJ1-5, with D possibly matching TRBD1 (5 bases). The CDR3 totals 14 residues. V was pared by 4 bases and J by 7 bases, with 14 bases between. Germline V CDR1 and CDR2: WSHSY, SAAADI. The CDR3 protein is CASSVSGLGQPQHF. DNA of the CDR3: TGCGCCAGCAGTGTTTCAGGGCTTGGGCAGCCCCAGCATTTT.

This clonotype was seen repeatedly, ten times or more. The chain recombines TRBV29-1 with TRBJ2-1, with D tentatively TRBD1 (6 bases). The CDR3 is 15 residues long. Trimming shortened V by 0 bases and J by 2 bases, and 11 bases separated the two germline ends. Germline V lookup: CDR1 SQVTM, CDR2 ANQGSEA. For the CDR3, the DNA is TGCAGCGTTGAAGATGATTACAGGGCCTACAATGAGCAGTTCTTC. The encoded protein is CSVEDDYRAYNEQFF.

This clonotype was seen more than once but under ten times. The chain carries TRBV11-2 and TRBJ2-1, with D maybe TRBD1 (5 bases). Germline CDR1 is SGHAT and CDR2 is FQNNGV. The CDR3 length is 15 residues. Trimming cost V 5 bases and J 0 bases, with 11 bases left between them. Written as DNA, the CDR3 is TGTGCCAGCAGCACCCTGCAGGGCTCCTACAATGAGCAGTTCTTC. This codes for CASSTLQGSYNEQFF.